This paragraph reports one TCR beta chain. The authors' processing: Reference gene primer amplification gave estimated nucleated cell counts. Profiled with immunoSEQ multiplex PCR; TCRdb holds only in-frame clones, not every one. V, J and clone size derive from that table, while D and trimming were established from the DNA sequence. This table holds 50,000 to 65,000 clones, around 80% found once. The sample belongs to a study of blood T cell repertoires in COVID-19. Study at large: Acute and convalescent COVID-19 samples came from the United States, Italy and Spain. The cDNA or gDNA used as material had been derived from T cells, B-cell-depleted T cells, or PBMCs.

The clonotype comes from a human donor in a cohort sampled during active COVID-19. Sequencing was performed on peripheral blood.

This chain's CDR3 is CASSVRTGVDQPQHF. Here the CDR3 DNA reads TGTGCCAGCAGTGTTCGGACAGGGGTCGATCAGCCCCAGCATTTT. The chain joins TRBV2 to TRBJ1-5, with 9 nucleotides matching TRBD1. This CDR3 is built from 15 residues. The junction had 6 bases not matched to a gene; V was cut back by 4 bases and J by 5 bases. Germline CDR1 SNHLY, CDR2 FYNNEI.